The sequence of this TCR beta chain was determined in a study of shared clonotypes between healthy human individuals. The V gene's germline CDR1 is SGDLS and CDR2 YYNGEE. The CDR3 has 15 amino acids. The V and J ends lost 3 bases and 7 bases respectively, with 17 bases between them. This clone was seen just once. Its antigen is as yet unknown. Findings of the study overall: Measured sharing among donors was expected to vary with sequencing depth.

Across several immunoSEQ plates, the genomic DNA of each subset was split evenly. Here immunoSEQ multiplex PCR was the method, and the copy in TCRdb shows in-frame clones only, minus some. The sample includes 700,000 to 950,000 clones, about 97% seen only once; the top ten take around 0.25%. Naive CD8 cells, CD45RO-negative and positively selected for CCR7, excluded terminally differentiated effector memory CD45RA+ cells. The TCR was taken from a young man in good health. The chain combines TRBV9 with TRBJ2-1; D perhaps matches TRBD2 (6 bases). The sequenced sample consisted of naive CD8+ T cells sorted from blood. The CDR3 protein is CASSGGTGAPNEQFF. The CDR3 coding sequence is TGTGCCAGCAGCGGGGGAACGGGAGCGCCTAATGAGCAGTTCTTC.